Listed below are T cell receptor beta chains from one sample, sequenced in a study of metastatic and nonmetastatic thyroid tumors. Through MiXCR, TCRdb re-clonotyped the PCR reads. Of over 35,000 clones in the sample, roughly 14% were seen once. The sample consisted of blood. The receptors shown here come from a female donor with papillary thyroid cancer or a benign thyroid nodule (not recorded which). Some clones in this sample may be carry-over from other donors' samples. Each CDR3 is given with its conserved first and last residue. Clone size is stated in some rows and not others, as once, few, many or a class when expanded.

TRBJ2-5,.,TRBV5-6,CASSLSSWTGVQGTQYF
TRBJ2-7,many,TRBV20-1,CSARDYKGSYEQYF
TRBJ2-7,many,TRBV7-2,CASSLTGGTNYEQYF
TRBJ2-1,many,TRBV9,CASSVGLAGGSYNEQFF
TRBJ2-7,many,TRBV11-2,CASSLQDHGAYEQYF
TRBJ2-6,medium-sized,TRBV28,CASSLQGPGANVLTF
TRBJ2-1,large,TRBV6-2/TRBV6-3,CASSWDSSYNEQFF
TRBJ1-2,.,TRBV30,CAWRRVGQGGYTF
TRBJ1-2,.,TRBV20-1,CSAIYPGSLGYTF
TRBJ1-2,many,TRBV5-5,CASRPWGNYGYTF
TRBJ2-7,many,TRBV7-6,CASSWGEGPTYEQYF
TRBJ1-3,many,TRBV4-1,CASSQTRGNTIYF
TRBJ2-7,medium-sized,TRBV6-1,CASSEPIGTGSYEQYF
TRBJ2-1,many,TRBV15,CATRTRGEQFF
TRBJ1-6,many,TRBV28,CASSYRVSSYNSPLHF
TRBJ2-7,many,TRBV2,CASRAGTGAAYEQYF
TRBJ1-5,many,TRBV6-1,CASSADRVIEPQHF
TRBJ2-1,few,TRBV12-3/TRBV12-4,CASSPRRGSYNEQFF
TRBJ2-7,medium-sized,TRBV6-1,CASTPSGFGQYF
.,.,TRBV12-3/TRBV12-4,CASSRIDKGETQYF
TRBJ1-2,many,TRBV30,CAWSVEGVGGYTF
TRBJ2-7,many,TRBV4-1,CASSQELEGRPYEQYF
TRBJ2-7,.,TRBV11-1,CASSLSLGPAGGREQYF
TRBJ2-7,many,TRBV20-1,CSAETSGLSYEQYF
TRBJ1-6,many,TRBV27,CASSLSVTLYNSPLHF
TRBJ1-2,.,TRBV6-1,CASSEAQSNYGYTF
TRBJ2-2,many,TRBV19,CASSIVQGDGELFF
TRBJ2-5,many,TRBV4-2,CASSQDRLHQETQYF
TRBJ1-3,medium-sized,TRBV6-1,CASSERYPGGNTIYF
TRBJ1-2,many,TRBV5-1,CASSLGQVYGYTF
TRBJ1-2,few,TRBV27,CASSLRGSYGYTF
TRBJ1-2,.,TRBV30,CAWSVTDRGQNTF
TRBJ2-1,few,TRBV27,CATRPLMVLNEQFF
TRBJ2-7,many,TRBV4-1,CASSQFPRGQGDYEQYF
TRBJ2-1,many,TRBV15,CATSATGAEYNEQFF
TRBJ2-2,few,TRBV27,CASSLGNAGELVF
TRBJ2-1,many,TRBV12-3/TRBV12-4,CASSFASSEQFF
TRBJ1-5,many,TRBV10-3,CAISESYTGPGFQPQHF
TRBJ2-2,few,TRBV12-3/TRBV12-4,CASSLSSTGELFF
TRBJ2-7,.,TRBV28,CASSLGWGSYEQYF